Each of the 27 T cell receptor beta chains below was sequenced from the same sample in a study of memory CD4+ T cells and cytomegalovirus serostatus. Single viable CD3+CD4+CD8-CD45RO+ cells were sorted as the memory CD4+ T cells. Profiling relied on immunoSEQ multiplex PCR, and the TCRdb table lists in-frame clones only, not all of them. The sample lists about 40,000 clones; about 85% were seen once. The specimen was memory CD4+ T cells from blood. The source of these receptors is an adult in good health and CMV-seronegative.

The chain carries TRBV9 and TRBJ1-3; D gene unclear. The CDR3 consists of 14 residues. Looked up from germline, CDR1 is SGDLS and CDR2 is YYNGEE. V lost 4 bases, J lost 0 bases, and 8 bases lay in between. CDR3 loop: CASSRLSSGNTIYF. The CDR3 DNA follows: TGTGCCAGCAGCCGCCTTAGCTCTGGAAACACCATATATTTT.

The V call is TRBV30, the J call TRBJ1-1; D gene uncertain. CDR1 is GTSNPN and CDR2 is SVGIG in the germline V gene (reference sequence). This CDR3 is built from 12 residues. Trimming stripped 4 bases from V and 4 bases from J, with 10 bases between. The CDR3 nucleotides read TGTGCCTGGATGGAATTTTCCACTGAAGCTTTCTTT. Protein sequence: CAWMEFSTEAFF.

This clone was observed a single time. The rearrangement uses TRBV2 and TRBJ1-2; a possible D gene is TRBD1 (5 bases). The germline V and J ends were trimmed by 7 bases and 6 bases, with 15 bases remaining between them. The CDR3 runs 13 residues. Germline values: CDR1 SNHLY, CDR2 FYNNEI. The CDR3 region has the DNA TGTGCCAGCAATCCAAGACAGCTAGATGGCTACACCTTC. Its translation is CASNPRQLDGYTF.

The chain is built from TRBV6-6 and TRBJ2-2; possibly TRBD1 or TRBD2 for D (5 bases each). The CDR3 loop spans 16 amino acids. Trimming removed 7 bases from V and 5 bases from J, with 20 bases in between. The germline gives CDR1 MNHNY, CDR2 SVGAGI (reference sequence). CDR3 loop: CASIKGRITRTGELFF. CDR3 DNA sequence: TGTGCCAGCATAAAGGGACGGATCACGAGGACCGGGGAGCTGTTTTTT.

J is TRBJ1-5 and V is TRBV19, with D possibly TRBD1 on 5 matching bases. Germline CDR1 reads LNHDA; CDR2 reads SQIVND (reference sequence). The V end was cut by 1 base, the J end by 7 bases, with 14 bases between. CDR3 length: 15 residues. The CDR3 DNA is TGTGCCAGTAGTATAGGGCAGGGATTGCGGCAGCCCCAGCATTTT. It is translated as CASSIGQGLRQPQHF.

The rearrangement links TRBV19 to TRBJ1-4; 12 nucleotides match TRBD1. This CDR3 has 15 amino acids. The ends lost 5 bases at V and 7 bases at J; junction bases unmatched: 5. Germline loops: CDR1 LNHDA, CDR2 SQIVND (reference sequence). CDR3 coding DNA: TGTGCCAGTAGTGTACCGGGACAGGGGGCTGAAAAACTGTTTTTT. It codes for CASSVPGQGAEKLFF.

V gene TRBV7-2 combines with J gene TRBJ2-5, with D possibly matching TRBD2 (6 bases). Trimming took 4 bases from V and 5 from J, leaving 17 bases between them. The CDR3 has 15 residues. CDR1 and CDR2 from the germline V gene are SGHTA and FQGNSA. CDR3 nucleotides: TGTGCCAGCAGCTCCTTACCCGGGACTCCCGAGACCCAGTACTTC. It translates to CASSSLPGTPETQYF. Full variable domain (rest looked up from reference TRBV7-2 and TRBJ2-5): GAGVSQSPSNKVTEKGKDVELRCDPISGHTALYWYRQSLGQGLEFLIYFQGNSAPDKSGLPSDRFSAERTGGSVSTLTIQRTQQEDSAVYLCASSSLPGTPETQYFGPGTRLLVL.

Details on this clone: An end of the junction does not agree with germline; a read error may underlie this. The chain recombines TRBV4-1 with TRBJ2-5; the match to TRBD1 covers 9 bases. Germline V gives CDR1 MGHRA, CDR2 YSYEKL. The CDR3 is 17 residues long. This CDR3 reads CASSRGTGFNNQKTQYF. CDR3 DNA: TGCGCCAGCAGCCGAGGGACAGGGTTTAACAACCAAAAGACCCAGTACTTC.

The chain uses TRBV11-1 and TRBJ2-5, with D unclear. The CDR3 runs 13 residues. V lost 6 bases and J lost 4, with 12 bases in between. Germline V gene lookup returns CDR1 SGHAT and CDR2 FQDESV (reference sequence). For the CDR3, the DNA is TGTGCCAGCAGTCGTGATCTGGGAGAGACCCAGTACTTC. Protein product: CASSRDLGETQYF.

The chain employs TRBV7-3 and TRBJ2-2, with a possible D match to TRBD2 (6 bases). V gave up 5 bases and J gave up 7 bases, with 11 bases separating them. This CDR3 has 13 residues. Germline V gene sequence: CDR1 SGHTA, CDR2 FQGTGA. In nucleotides, the CDR3 is TGTGCCAGCAGCCACCCGGGGGACGGGGAGCTGTTTTTT. Amino acid sequence: CASSHPGDGELFF.

This chain connects TRBV5-6 to TRBJ2-7, with D unclear. Germline V gene data show CDR1 as SGHDT and CDR2 as YYEEEE. This CDR3 has 16 residues. V shed 0 bases and J shed 5 bases, with 18 bases lying between them. The CDR3 sequence is CASSLVDLTVSDEQYF. The CDR3 DNA reads TGTGCCAGCAGCTTGGTGGACCTTACGGTCTCTGACGAGCAGTACTTC.

V and J are TRBV4-3 and TRBJ1-1; 8 positions match TRBD1. The V gene end was trimmed by 2 bases and the J gene end by 5 bases; junction bases not matched to a gene: 7. The CDR3 totals 15 residues. Germline V lookup: CDR1 LGHNA, CDR2 YSLEER. In nucleotides, the CDR3 is TGCGCCAGCAGCCAAAGAGGACAGGGTGGTACTGAAGCTTTCTTT. The encoded protein is CASSQRGQGGTEAFF.

V gene TRBV11-2 combines with J gene TRBJ1-1; tentative D call: TRBD1 (5 bases). CDR3 size: 14 residues. The V end lost 2 bases, the J end lost 5 bases, and 12 bases lay between the germline ends. Germline lookup yields CDR1 SGHAT and CDR2 FQNNGV. The CDR3 reads CASSLLLRGTEAFF. The CDR3, as DNA: TGTGCCAGCAGCTTATTATTACGGGGGACTGAAGCTTTCTTT.

CDR3: CASSGFGAVSGNTIYF. In nucleotides, the CDR3 is TGTGCCAGCAGTGGTTTTGGCGCCGTCTCTGGAAACACCATATATTTT. The chain carries TRBV25-1 and TRBJ1-3; no clear D. From germline, CDR1 is MGHDK and CDR2 SYGVNS. Trimming took 4 bases from V and 0 from J, leaving 13 bases between them. CDR3 length: 16 amino acids.

The rearrangement uses TRBV5-1 and TRBJ2-7; D is unresolved. The CDR3 is 14 residues long. The V end was cut by 2 bases, the J end by 0 bases, with 9 bases between. The germline CDR1 and CDR2 sequences are SGHRS and YFSETQ. The CDR3, as DNA: TGCGCCAGCAGCTTTTATGAGAGCTCCTACGAGCAGTACTTC. Amino acid sequence: CASSFYESSYEQYF.

This rearrangement joins TRBV6-1 to TRBJ2-7; 7 positions match TRBD1. Germline loops: CDR1 MNHNS, CDR2 SASEGT. J was trimmed by 7 bases and V by 6 bases; bases with no gene match: 9. CDR3 size: 13 residues. CDR3 region: CASSLLGQSEQYF. The CDR3 DNA sequence: TGTGCCAGCAGCCTACTGGGACAGTCTGAGCAGTACTTC.

The chain carries TRBV6-6 and TRBJ1-1; no clear D gene. Trimming stripped 5 bases from V and 3 bases from J, with 13 bases between. The CDR3 has 14 residues. CDR1 is MNHNY, CDR2 SVGAGI, per germline (reference sequence). Here the CDR3 reads CASSNVLGDTEAFF. For the CDR3, the DNA is TGTGCCAGCAGTAATGTCTTGGGTGACACTGAAGCTTTCTTT.

The chain recombines TRBV11-2 with TRBJ2-3, with D possibly matching TRBD2 (6 bases). The CDR3 extends over 18 amino acids. The germline V and J ends were trimmed by 5 bases and 0 bases, with 21 bases remaining between them. In germline, CDR1 is SGHAT, CDR2 FQNNGV. The CDR3 DNA reads TGTGCCAGCAGCCCCGGGATATCTTCGCGGGGTAGCACAGATACGCAGTATTTT. This translates into CASSPGISSRGSTDTQYF. The full variable domain, rest sourced from reference TRBV11-2 and TRBJ2-3, is EAGVAQSPRYKIIEKRQSVAFWCNPISGHATLYWYQQILGQGPKLLIQFQNNGVVDDSQLPKDRFSAERLKGVDSTLKIQPAKLEDSAVYLCASSPGISSRGSTDTQYFGPGTRLTVL.

This clone appeared a few times. The chain combines TRBV18 with TRBJ1-1; D is undetermined. Trimming pared 0 bases from V and 2 bases from J, leaving 10 bases between. The CDR3 spans 15 residues. Germline CDR1 reads KGHSH; CDR2 reads LQKENI. The CDR3 DNA sequence: TGTGCCAGCTCACCACCCTCAGGATTTAACACTGAAGCTTTCTTT. As protein: CASSPPSGFNTEAFF.

The chain is built from TRBV6-5 and TRBJ2-6; TRBD2 is a possible D gene (5 bases). V lost 6 bases and J lost 0, with 6 bases in between. Germline CDR1 and CDR2: MNHEY and SVGAGI. The CDR3 is 14 residues long. The CDR3 region is CASSGNSGANVLTF. CDR3 nucleotide sequence: TGTGCCAGCAGCGGGAACTCTGGGGCCAACGTCCTGACTTTC.

V usage is TRBV30 and J usage is TRBJ1-2; the match to TRBD1 covers 7 bases. The CDR3 is made up of 13 amino acids. Germline loops: CDR1 GTSNPN, CDR2 SVGIG (reference sequence). The trim removed 5 bases at V and 5 bases at J, leaving 8 bases unmatched. CDR3 nucleotides: TGTGCCTGGGGGACAGCGATGAGATATGGCTACACCTTC. It translates to CAWGTAMRYGYTF.

J is TRBJ2-5 and V is TRBV6-5, with D maybe TRBD2 (6 bases). Trimming pared 7 bases from V and 1 base from J, leaving 13 bases between. The CDR3 is 14 residues long. Germline V gene data show CDR1 as MNHEY and CDR2 as SVGAGI. CDR3 amino acids: CASTRRDFQETQYF. The CDR3 DNA follows: TGTGCCAGCACCCGACGGGACTTCCAAGAGACCCAGTACTTC.

This clone was detected a few times. The chain has TRBV19 and TRBJ1-2; D perhaps matches TRBD1 (6 bases). With 3 bases removed from V and 8 bases from J, the gap between germline ends came to 25 bases. Germline lookup yields CDR1 LNHDA and CDR2 SQIVND (reference sequence). CDR3 length: 17 amino acids. This chain's CDR3 is CASSIPEGGSALGGYTF. The DNA of the CDR3 is TGTGCCAGTAGTATCCCCGAGGGGGGATCGGCGCTGGGGGGCTACACCTTC.

The gene calls are TRBV5-1 and TRBJ1-2; 10 nucleotides agree with TRBD1. The V segment lost 3 bases and the J segment 6 bases; nucleotides outside the gene matches: 5. CDR1 and CDR2 from the germline V gene are SGHRS and YFSETQ. This CDR3 has 14 residues. The CDR3 nucleotides are TGCGCCAGCAGCTCCAAGACAGGGGGCCATGGCTACACCTTC. It is translated as CASSSKTGGHGYTF.

The chain carries TRBV5-4 and TRBJ2-5; 9 positions agree with TRBD1. The CDR3 totals 16 residues. After removal of 5 bases from V and 3 bases from J, the junction contained 11 bases not matched to a gene. In germline, CDR1 is SGHNT, CDR2 YYREEE (reference sequence). The CDR3 sequence: CASRTKQGAVEETQYF. The CDR3 coding sequence is TGTGCCAGCAGAACTAAACAGGGGGCAGTAGAAGAGACCCAGTACTTC.

The chain has TRBV7-2 and TRBJ2-7; 9 bases are shared with TRBD1. The length of the CDR3 is 15 residues. After removal of 4 bases from V and 1 base from J, the junction contained 5 bases not matched to a gene. CDR1 and CDR2 from the germline V gene are SGHTA and FQGNSA. This chain's CDR3 is CASSYTGGNSYEQYF. DNA for the CDR3: TGTGCCAGCAGCTATACAGGGGGCAATTCCTACGAGCAGTACTTC.

This clone has only one observation. The chain couples TRBV18 to TRBJ2-2; D uncertain. Germline V gene lookup returns CDR1 KGHSH and CDR2 LQKENI. V lost 2 bases to trimming and J lost 1 base, with 5 bases between them. The CDR3 is made up of 14 amino acids. CDR3 loop: CASSPGENTGELFF. The CDR3 region has the DNA TGTGCCAGCTCACCAGGGGAGAACACCGGGGAGCTGTTTTTT.